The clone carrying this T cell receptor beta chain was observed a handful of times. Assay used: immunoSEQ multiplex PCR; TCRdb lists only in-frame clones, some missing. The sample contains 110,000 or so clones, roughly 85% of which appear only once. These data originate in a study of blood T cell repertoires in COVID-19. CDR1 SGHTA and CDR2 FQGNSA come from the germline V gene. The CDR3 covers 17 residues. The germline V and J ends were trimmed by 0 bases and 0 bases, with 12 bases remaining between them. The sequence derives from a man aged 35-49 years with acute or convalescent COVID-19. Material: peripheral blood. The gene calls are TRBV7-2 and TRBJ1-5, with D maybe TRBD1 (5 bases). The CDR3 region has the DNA TGTGCCAGCAGCTTAGCGCCCAGGGCAGATAGCAATCAGCCCCAGCATTTT. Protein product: CASSLAPRADSNQPQHF.